These 31 T cell receptor beta chains were all obtained from the same sample, sequenced in a study of circulating and synovial CD4+ cells in juvenile arthritis. Assay: immunoSEQ multiplex PCR; the TCRdb copy retains only in-frame clones and omits some. The data show just over 35,000 clones, about 94% seen once. What was sequenced was CD4+ T cells from blood. The receptors originated from a human donor with juvenile idiopathic arthritis.

V and J are TRBV7-2 and TRBJ1-2, with a weak D call TRBD1 (6 bases). Germline CDR1 SGHTA, CDR2 FQGNSA. The CDR3 has 15 residues. Trimming cost V 1 base and J 5 bases, with 14 bases left between them. The CDR3 DNA sequence: TGTGCCAGCAGCTTAGTGCTGGGGGCGCGTTATGGCTACACCTTC. This gives the protein CASSLVLGARYGYTF.

This clone has only one observation. J is TRBJ1-5 and V is TRBV18; the match to TRBD1 covers 8 bases. V was pared by 4 bases and J by 11 bases, with 13 bases of the junction left unmatched. Looked up from germline, CDR1 is KGHSH and CDR2 is LQKENI. The CDR3 totals 15 residues. As DNA, the CDR3 is TGTGCCAGCTCACTTACGACAGGGGAGTTGCAGTCCCAGCATTTT. It encodes CASSLTTGELQSQHF.

J is TRBJ2-1 and V is TRBV9; D ambiguous. From germline, CDR1 is SGDLS and CDR2 YYNGEE. V lost 0 bases and J lost 7, with 17 bases in between. This CDR3 contains 16 residues. The CDR3 sequence: CASSVGQVLSTNEQFF. As DNA, the CDR3 is TGTGCCAGCAGCGTAGGTCAGGTTCTCTCTACGAATGAGCAGTTCTTC.

This clone was recorded only once. This rearrangement joins TRBV6-5 to TRBJ1-5; 10 bases align to TRBD1. Per the germline V gene, CDR1 is MNHEY and CDR2 is SVGAGI. CDR3 length: 13 amino acids. V dropped 8 bases and J dropped 7; count of bases not matched to a gene: 5. This CDR3 is CASSDRGIQPQHF. CDR3 bases: TGTGCCAGCTCGGACAGGGGGATACAGCCCCAGCATTTT.

To note about this clone: The same CDR3 can be traced to other DNA sequences in this sample. The genes are TRBV7-8 and TRBJ1-6; tentatively, D is TRBD1 (5 bases). Germline CDR1 is SGHVS and CDR2 is FQNEAQ. V was clipped by 1 base and J by 7 bases, with 11 bases between them. The CDR3 extends over 15 amino acids. In nucleotides, the CDR3 is TGTGCCAGCAGCTTAGTAAGGGGCAGCAATTCACCCCTCCACTTT. Translating it yields CASSLVRGSNSPLHF.

V and J are TRBV18 and TRBJ2-6, with 7 bases lining up with TRBD1. The V gene end was trimmed by 8 bases and the J gene end by 4 bases; junction bases not matched to a gene: 5. Germline loops: CDR1 KGHSH, CDR2 LQKENI. The CDR3 is 14 amino acids. The CDR3 bases are TGTGCCAGCACAGGGGATGAGGGGGCCAACGTCCTGACTTTC. Its translation is CASTGDEGANVLTF.

The chain is built from TRBV7-8 and TRBJ1-1; 10 bases map to TRBD1. V lost 2 bases to trimming and J lost 6 bases; unmatched junction nucleotides: 9. Germline V gives CDR1 SGHVS, CDR2 FQNEAQ. The CDR3 consists of 16 residues. In DNA form, the CDR3 reads TGTGCCAGCAGCTTAAGGAGGGACAGGGGATCTTCTGAAGCTTTCTTT. As protein: CASSLRRDRGSSEAFF.

This clone was seen more than once but under ten times. J is TRBJ2-7 and V is TRBV9; TRBD1 matches 10 bases. Trimming took 0 bases from V and 2 from J; bases not matched to a gene: 2. The CDR3 has 15 residues. Germline lookup yields CDR1 SGDLS and CDR2 YYNGEE. This chain's CDR3 is CASSVDGQGAYEQYF. DNA for the CDR3: TGTGCCAGCAGCGTAGACGGACAGGGGGCCTACGAGCAGTACTTC.

The J gene is TRBJ2-3, the V gene TRBV7-2; TRBD1 is a possible D gene (5 bases). Germline CDR1 SGHTA, CDR2 FQGNSA. The CDR3 loop spans 14 amino acids. V was shortened by 3 bases and J by 2 bases, with 9 bases between the two germline ends. The chain's CDR3 is CASSLKDTTDTQYF. The CDR3 DNA reads TGTGCCAGCAGCTTGAAGGACACCACAGATACGCAGTATTTT. Supplemented by reference TRBV7-2 and TRBJ2-3, the full variable domain reads GAGVSQSPSNKVTEKGKDVELRCDPISGHTALYWYRQSLGQGLEFLIYFQGNSAPDKSGLPSDRFSAERTGGSVSTLTIQRTQQEDSAVYLCASSLKDTTDTQYFGPGTRLTVL.

This chain uses TRBV2 with TRBJ2-5, with 8 positions matching TRBD1. Germline CDR1 and CDR2: SNHLY and FYNNEI. V shed 6 bases and J 4 bases; nucleotides not matched to a gene: 4. The CDR3 runs 13 residues. The CDR3 DNA reads TGTGCCAGCAGACCTACAGGGGGAGAGACCCAGTACTTC. Encoded protein: CASRPTGGETQYF.

This sequence joins TRBV7-9 and TRBJ2-2, with D uncertain. This CDR3 is built from 13 residues. V shed 2 bases and J shed 6 bases, with 7 bases lying between them. Germline V CDR1 and CDR2: SEHNR, FQNEAQ (reference sequence). CDR3 bases: TGTGCCAGCAGCTTATTGAGTTCCGGGGAGCTGTTTTTT. Its translation: CASSLLSSGELFF. Using reference TRBV7-9 and TRBJ2-2 for the parts outside the CDR3, the full variable domain is DTGVSQNPRHKITKRGQNVTFRCDPISEHNRLYWYRQTLGQGPEFLTYFQNEAQLEKSRLLSDRFSAERPKGSFSTLEIQRTEQGDSAMYLCASSLLSSGELFFGEGSRLTVL.

The chain links TRBV11-1 to TRBJ1-2; possibly TRBD1 for D (5 bases). Looked up from germline, CDR1 is SGHAT and CDR2 is FQDESV (reference sequence). There are 15 residues in the CDR3. The V and J ends lost 3 bases and 0 bases respectively, with 11 bases between them. CDR3 bases: TGTGCCAGCAGCTTCTCGACAGCAGCTAACTATGGCTACACCTTC. It specifies CASSFSTAANYGYTF.

The chain carries TRBV29-1 and TRBJ1-2; D remains unclear. The CDR3 runs to 15 residues. Trimming removed 6 bases at V and 6 bases at J, with 23 bases between. Germline V gene lookup returns CDR1 SQVTM and CDR2 ANQGSEA. CDR3 nucleotide sequence: TGCAGCGTCGCCCCCCGGCAGGAGGCCAACCATGGCTACACCTTC. Translation: CSVAPRQEANHGYTF.

The rearrangement links TRBV5-6 to TRBJ1-2; D possibly corresponds to TRBD1 (5 bases). Germline assignment: CDR1 SGHDT and CDR2 YYEEEE. The CDR3 is 17 residues long. Trimming took 0 bases from V and 1 from J, leaving 16 bases between them. For the CDR3, the DNA is TGTGCCAGCAGCTTGGTGTACAGGAACTTCATTAACTATGGCTACACCTTC. Protein sequence: CASSLVYRNFINYGYTF.

This clone was counted a few times. The rearrangement links TRBV12-5 to TRBJ1-1; the match to TRBD1 covers 8 bases. The ends lost 2 bases at V and 0 bases at J; junction bases unmatched: 5. The CDR3 runs 16 residues. Looked up from germline, CDR1 is LGHNT and CDR2 is FRNRAP. The CDR3 is CASGLNRGGMNTEAFF. The CDR3 region has the DNA TGTGCTAGTGGTTTGAACAGGGGGGGTATGAACACTGAAGCTTTCTTT.

V and J are TRBV12-5 and TRBJ1-1; D perhaps matches TRBD1 (5 bases). Trimming stripped 1 base from V and 9 bases from J, with 9 bases between. This CDR3 is built from 12 residues. Germline assignment: CDR1 LGHNT and CDR2 FRNRAP. The CDR3 region is CASGLAQGKAFF. Written as DNA, the CDR3 is TGTGCTAGTGGTTTGGCGCAGGGAAAAGCTTTCTTT.

The rearrangement links TRBV11-2 to TRBJ1-6; no clear D. The CDR3 extends over 14 amino acids. V was pared by 1 base and J by 7 bases, with 8 bases between. Germline CDR1 is SGHAT and CDR2 is FQNNGV. The CDR3, as DNA: TGTGCCAGCAGCTTAGGGGCAATGAATTCACCCCTCCACTTT. Amino acids: CASSLGAMNSPLHF. Based on the CDR3 plus reference TRBV11-2 and TRBJ1-6, the full variable domain is EAGVAQSPRYKIIEKRQSVAFWCNPISGHATLYWYQQILGQGPKLLIQFQNNGVVDDSQLPKDRFSAERLKGVDSTLKIQPAKLEDSAVYLCASSLGAMNSPLHFGNGTRLTVT.

The gene calls are TRBV5-1 and TRBJ1-6; D remains ambiguous. There are 14 residues in the CDR3. CDR1 and CDR2 from the germline V gene are SGHRS and YFSETQ. Trimming removed 0 bases at V and 6 bases at J, with 7 bases between. The CDR3 is CASSLERFNSPLHF. The CDR3 nucleotides read TGCGCCAGCAGCTTGGAGAGGTTTAATTCACCCCTCCACTTT.

The V gene is TRBV4-3, the J gene TRBJ2-5, with TRBD2 as a possible D gene (6 bases). The CDR3 runs 20 residues. V was cut by 3 bases and J by 3 bases, with 29 bases left in between. Germline-derived CDR1 and CDR2 are LGHNA and YSLEER. The CDR3 reads CASSQAAYGRGLGREETQYF. For the CDR3, the DNA is TGCGCCAGCAGCCAGGCCGCCTATGGGCGGGGCTTGGGAAGGGAAGAGACCCAGTACTTC.

This chain joins TRBV4-3 and TRBJ2-7; TRBD1 matches at 9 bases. Germline-derived CDR1 and CDR2 are LGHNA and YSLEER. The ends lost 3 bases at V and 3 bases at J; junction bases unmatched: 12. This CDR3 has 17 amino acids. The CDR3 here is CASSQDSFGTGIYEQYF. The CDR3 region has the DNA TGCGCCAGCAGCCAGGACTCATTTGGGACAGGGATCTACGAGCAGTACTTC.

The chain couples TRBV11-1 to TRBJ2-2; 7 positions match TRBD1. This CDR3 has 17 amino acids. Trimming took 1 base from V and 5 from J; bases not matched to a gene: 10. From germline, CDR1 is SGHAT and CDR2 FQDESV (reference sequence). CDR3 region: CASSLDSGTVSTGELFF. CDR3 nucleotide sequence: TGTGCCAGCAGCTTAGATTCCGGGACAGTTAGTACCGGGGAGCTGTTTTTT.

V usage is TRBV30 and J usage is TRBJ2-1, with 9 bases aligning to TRBD1. With V trimmed by 4 bases and J by 7 bases, 8 bases remained unmatched. Germline CDR1 is GTSNPN and CDR2 is SVGIG (reference sequence). The CDR3 has 14 residues. The CDR3: CAWTDRGIRNEQFF. The CDR3 nucleotides are TGTGCCTGGACGGACAGGGGAATAAGGAATGAGCAGTTCTTC.

This chain joins TRBV4-3 and TRBJ2-5; possibly TRBD1 for D (5 bases). From germline, CDR1 is LGHNA and CDR2 YSLEER. The CDR3 contains 14 residues. Trimming left V 1 base short and J 6 bases short, with 12 bases between. The CDR3 DNA is TGCGCCAGCAGCCAAGGGGGCAGGGAACAGACCCAGTACTTC. Translation gives CASSQGGREQTQYF.

The rearrangement uses TRBV6-6 and TRBJ2-1, with TRBD2 matching 8 bases. The length of the CDR3 is 14 residues. In germline, CDR1 is MNHNY, CDR2 SVGAGI (reference sequence). V lost 5 bases to trimming and J lost 10 bases; unmatched junction nucleotides: 10. CDR3 bases: TGTGCCAGCAGTCCCGCCGGGGGGGCCCAGGAGCAGTTCTTC. Encoded protein: CASSPAGGAQEQFF.

V usage is TRBV4-3 and J usage is TRBJ2-2, with TRBD1 as a possible D gene (6 bases). Trimming shortened V by 5 bases and J by 7 bases, and 11 bases separated the two germline ends. CDR1 is LGHNA, CDR2 YSLEER, per germline. The CDR3 sequence is 13 residues long. CDR3 amino acids: CASSVRGHGELFF. In DNA form, the CDR3 reads TGCGCCAGCAGCGTCAGGGGACACGGGGAGCTGTTTTTT.

The chain carries TRBV6-6 and TRBJ1-5, with 7 bases fitting TRBD1. The CDR3 length is 14 residues. The J segment lost 1 base and the V segment lost 6 bases, leaving 3 bases of the junction unmatched. Germline CDR1 reads MNHNY; CDR2 reads SVGAGI (reference sequence). DNA of the CDR3: TGTGCCAGCAGCCCGACAGGGAGCAATCAGCCCCAGCATTTT. Encoded protein: CASSPTGSNQPQHF.

The CDR3 DNA sequence: TGCGCCAGCAGCTTGGTTGTAGGGGGAACTGAAGCTTTCTTT. It specifies CASSLVVGGTEAFF. The V call is TRBV5-1, the J call TRBJ1-1; D is possibly TRBD1 (6 bases). The CDR3 is 14 residues long. The V and J ends lost 0 bases and 5 bases respectively, with 11 bases between them. Germline V CDR1 and CDR2: SGHRS, YFSETQ.

The V gene is TRBV10-1, the J gene TRBJ1-5; no definite D call. The CDR3 sequence is 14 residues long. The ends were cut back, 6 bases at V and 1 base at J, with 10 bases in the middle. CDR1 WNHNN and CDR2 SYGVQD come from the germline V gene (reference sequence). The CDR3 here is CASSLQASNQPQHF. CDR3 DNA sequence: TGCGCCAGCAGCCTCCAGGCCAGCAATCAGCCCCAGCATTTT.

The J gene is TRBJ2-3, the V gene TRBV13; TRBD2 might be the D (7 bases). V lost 6 bases and J 6 bases, leaving 13 bases between the germline ends. Germline V gives CDR1 PRHDT, CDR2 FYEKMQ (reference sequence). CDR3 length equals 13 residues. DNA for the CDR3: TGTGCCAGCAGAAGGGGGGGCTTTGATACGCAGTATTTT. Translating it yields CASRRGGFDTQYF.

The V call is TRBV5-4, the J call TRBJ2-1; TRBD1 matches at 7 bases. CDR3 size: 15 residues. V trimming: 3 bases; J trimming: 5 bases; junction bases outside the gene matches: 8. Germline V gene sequence: CDR1 SGHNT, CDR2 YYREEE (reference sequence). The CDR3 sequence: CASSSRTGGHNEQFF. In DNA, the CDR3 is TGTGCCAGCAGCTCAAGGACAGGTGGGCACAATGAGCAGTTCTTC.

This clone was observed a single time. For the CDR3, the DNA is TGTGCCGACCCCCGGGAGGACAGGGCACAAGAGACCCAGTACTTC. This translates into CADPREDRAQETQYF. The chain uses TRBV6-6 and TRBJ2-5, with D possibly TRBD1 on 8 matching bases. The CDR3 runs to 15 residues. Germline V lookup: CDR1 MNHNY, CDR2 SVGAGI (reference sequence). Deletions cut 11 bases from V and 2 bases from J, with 21 bases between.